Detailed here is one T cell receptor (beta chain). The antigen this receptor binds is unknown. Base qualities were left out, and no much larger clone turns up one base away. CDR1 and CDR2 (KGHSH, LQKENI) derive from the germline V gene. V is cut by 3 bases and J by 1 base, and the space between the germline ends is 10 bases. Including the terminal cysteine and phenylalanine, the CDR3 comprises 14 residues. The CDR3 DNA has 42 bases and is translated from base 1. TCRbeta CDR3 regions were amplified from genomic DNA using the immunoSEQ Assay, a bias-controlled multiplex PCR. Per the source publication's procedure: Nucleated cell counts per sample were estimated from amplification of reference gene primers within the assay. To quantify the absolute abundance of each unique TCRbeta CDR3 rearrangement, sequence reads were collapsed and filtered. For each sample, productive Simpson clonality was calculated as the square root of Simpson's diversity index over productive rearrangements. Held by TCRdb, this immuneACCESS table contains in-frame sequences only and omits some clones. Under half of the omission traces to an unresolved V gene where checked; the cause of the rest is unknown. V and J calls and clone size are as listed in that table; D and trimming were resolved from the DNA. This sample has more than 100,000 clones in its table, and more than 75% of those were observed once. The ten largest clones represent more than 2% of the sample.

Collaborating institutions collected whole blood in K2EDTA tubes following their own protocols. For TCRbeta analysis, collaborator samples were shipped as frozen whole blood, as isolated PBMCs, or as DNA extracted from either sample type. The sample originates from a study of blood T cell repertoires in COVID-19 (dated by TCRdb to 2018 to 2021). For the study in its entirety: Collaborator samples came from the United States, Italy and Spain and covered acute and convalescent phases of COVID-19. The material from the prospective study consisted of cDNA or gDNA derived from T cells, B-cell-depleted T cells, or PBMCs. Subjects who had been exposed to COVID-19, were actively infected with it, or had recovered from it provided the deeply sampled blood TCRbeta repertoires that made up the dataset. The repertoires were made available in a free public database intended to serve as a resource for research on the immune response to SARS-CoV-2. The samples were drawn from the first 160 participants of the ongoing ImmuneRACE study and from some 1,300 subjects provided by 6 global collaborators. A de-identified subject ID, COVID-19 status, age in years and sex were almost always included in the sample metadata. HLA class I and class II types, where available, came from metadata supplied by the sample provider rather than from assay-based typing. What the authors observed across the whole study: Clinical and demographic metadata were provided uncurated, with the amount varying by source and participant.

The material sequenced was peripheral blood. This TCR was sampled from a man in his 70s with active COVID-19. The rearranged chain carries TRBV18 and TRBJ2-7; TRBD1 is perhaps the D gene, given 6 matching bases. The CDR3 in this case is CASSPGQHSYEQYF. The DNA sequence is as follows: TGTGCCAGCTCACCTGGACAGCATTCCTACGAGCAGTACTTC.